These 7 T cell receptor beta chains were all obtained from the same sample, sequenced in a study of cytomegalovirus exposure and HLA in healthy donors (dated by TCRdb to 2017 to 2019). The library was made by the immunoSEQ multiplex PCR assay. For the multiplex PCR, a mixture combining 60 forward primers for TCR Vbeta segments and 13 reverse primers for TCR Jbeta segments was used. TCRdb retrieved this table from immuneACCESS and kept in-frame rearrangements only. Not all clones are present; in checked studies, unresolved V genes account for under half, and no reason is known for the remainder. This sample's table lists 100,000 to 150,000 clones. 1.5% to 1.9% of the sample rests with the top ten. Sequencing used PBMCs. These receptors all stem from a woman aged 40 to 50 in good health and CMV-seronegative.

The chain combines TRBV7-2 with TRBJ2-2; possibly TRBD2 for D (6 bases). Germline loops: CDR1 SGHTA, CDR2 FQGNSA. This CDR3 spans 14 amino acids. Trimming cost V 5 bases and J 15 bases, with 22 bases left between them. CDR3 nucleotides: TGTGCCAGCAGCGCAGACAGTATCCAACGCGGGATGTTTTTT. Translation gives CASSADSIQRGMFF. Combining the CDR3 with reference TRBV7-2 and TRBJ2-2 gives the whole variable domain GAGVSQSPSNKVTEKGKDVELRCDPISGHTALYWYRQSLGQGLEFLIYFQGNSAPDKSGLPSDRFSAERTGGSVSTLTIQRTQQEDSAVYLCASSADSIQRGMFFGEGSRLTVL.

This chain uses TRBV20-1 with TRBJ2-3; TRBD2 might be the D (6 bases). Germline V CDR1 and CDR2: DFQATT, SNEGSKA (reference sequence). The CDR3 consists of 11 residues. The V end lost 6 bases, the J end lost 3 bases, and 7 bases lay between the germline ends. In DNA, the CDR3 is TGCAGTGCCGGGACTACAGATACGCAGTATTTT. It is translated as CSAGTTDTQYF.

This chain joins TRBV28 and TRBJ1-1; the D is unclear. CDR1 MDHEN and CDR2 SYDVKM come from the germline V gene. Trimming stripped 5 bases from V and 0 bases from J, with 13 bases between. This CDR3 has 15 amino acids. The DNA of the CDR3 is TGTGCCAGCAGTGCCCCGGTGGTAATGAACACTGAAGCTTTCTTT. Translating gives CASSAPVVMNTEAFF. The whole variable domain, filled in from reference TRBV28 and TRBJ1-1, reads DVKVTQSSRYLVKRTGEKVFLECVQDMDHENMFWYRQDPGLGLRLIYFSYDVKMKEKGDIPEGYSVSREKKERFSLILESASTNQTSMYLCASSAPVVMNTEAFFGQGTRLTVV.

The J gene is TRBJ2-2, the V gene TRBV28, with D possibly TRBD1 on 6 matching bases. The CDR3 totals 15 residues. CDR1 and CDR2 from the germline V gene are MDHEN and SYDVKM. V was pared by 7 bases and J by 1 base, with 13 bases between. As DNA, the CDR3 is TGTGCCAGCACAGTCTGGGGGCGGAACACCGGGGAGCTGTTTTTT. Its protein is CASTVWGRNTGELFF.

The chain couples TRBV9 to TRBJ2-3; TRBD2 matches 13 bases. Per germline, CDR1 SGDLS and CDR2 YYNGEE. The CDR3 extends over 16 amino acids. V lost 3 bases to trimming and J lost 6 bases; unmatched junction nucleotides: 7. The CDR3 spells CASSAPGLAGPDTQYF. CDR3 DNA sequence: TGTGCCAGCAGCGCACCGGGACTAGCGGGGCCGGATACGCAGTATTTT.

The chain employs TRBV14 and TRBJ2-5; TRBD2 matches 12 bases. The germline CDR1 and CDR2 sequences are SGHDN and FVKESK. This CDR3 has 14 residues. The J segment lost 10 bases and the V segment lost 1 base, leaving 4 bases of the junction unmatched. CDR3 sequence: CASSQGLAGAHQYF. Written as DNA, the CDR3 is TGTGCCAGCAGCCAAGGACTAGCGGGGGCCCACCAGTACTTC.

This chain uses TRBV27 with TRBJ2-3; TRBD1 might be the D (5 bases). Germline-derived CDR1 and CDR2 are MNHEY and SMNVEV (reference sequence). Trimming took 5 bases from V and 2 from J, leaving 23 bases between them. The CDR3 length is 18 residues. The CDR3: CASSPIQGSRLATDTQYF. In DNA, the CDR3 is TGTGCCAGCAGTCCGATCCAGGGCTCCCGATTAGCCACAGATACGCAGTATTTT.